The T cell receptor (beta chain) described here comes from a study of cytotoxic CD8 clonotypes in ibrutinib-treated CLL. Regarding the study as a whole: In comparison with age-matched healthy donors, baseline clonality was higher and tracked circulating CD8+ T-cell counts.

Repertoires were generated with immunoSEQ multiplex PCR, while TCRdb's copy carries only in-frame clones and drops some. Altogether about 140,000 clones are present, 80% being singletons, with the ten largest covering approximately 7.6%. Remarks on this clone: No antigen is known for it.

The CDR3 runs 16 residues. Per germline, CDR1 MNHEY and CDR2 SVGAGI. The J segment lost 6 bases and the V segment lost 4 bases, leaving 7 bases of the junction unmatched. The material sequenced was PBMCs, taken after 36 months of ibrutinib treatment. The V and J genes are TRBV6-5 and TRBJ2-2, with TRBD1 matching 11 bases. The receptor's source is a human donor with chronic lymphocytic leukemia. CDR3 amino acids: CASSLPRDRGSGELFF. The CDR3 bases are TGTGCCAGCAGTTTACCCCGGGACAGGGGGTCCGGGGAGCTGTTTTTT.